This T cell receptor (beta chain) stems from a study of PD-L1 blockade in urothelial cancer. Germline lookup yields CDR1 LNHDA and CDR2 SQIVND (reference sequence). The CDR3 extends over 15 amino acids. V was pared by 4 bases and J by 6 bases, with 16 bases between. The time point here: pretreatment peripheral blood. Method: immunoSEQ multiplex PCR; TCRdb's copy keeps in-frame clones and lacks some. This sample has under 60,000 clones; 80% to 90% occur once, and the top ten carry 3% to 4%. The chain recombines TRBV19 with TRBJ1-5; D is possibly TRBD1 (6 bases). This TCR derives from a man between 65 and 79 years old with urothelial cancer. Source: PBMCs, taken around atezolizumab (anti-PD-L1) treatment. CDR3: CASSTRGGRSQPQHF. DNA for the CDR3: TGTGCCAGTAGTACCCGGGGGGGCAGGTCTCAGCCCCAGCATTTT.